Listed here are 7 T cell receptor beta chains from one sample, sequenced in a study of blood T cell repertoires in COVID-19. Repertoires were generated with immunoSEQ multiplex PCR, while TCRdb's copy carries only in-frame clones and drops some. The sample has around 700,000 clones, more than 80% seen once. The sequencing input was peripheral blood. Receptor source: a woman between 18 and 30 years old with acute or convalescent COVID-19.

The chain recombines TRBV4-1 with TRBJ2-1; maybe TRBD1 (5 bases). The CDR3 has 15 amino acids. Germline V gene lookup returns CDR1 MGHRA and CDR2 YSYEKL. V lost 2 bases and J lost 3, with 11 bases in between. In DNA, the CDR3 is TGCGCCAGCAGCCAACTCAGGGATCTCTACAATGAGCAGTTCTTC. Protein sequence: CASSQLRDLYNEQFF.

The V and J genes are TRBV21-1 and TRBJ1-4. TRBV21-1 constitutes a pseudogene. The CDR3 has 14 residues. CDR3 DNA: TGTGCCAGCAGCCACCGGGGGGCGGGGGAAAAACTGTTTTTT. Its protein is CASSHRGAGEKLFF.

This chain connects TRBV11-3 to TRBJ2-2; TRBD1 matches 10 bases. There are 16 residues in the CDR3. Per germline, CDR1 SGHNT and CDR2 YENEEA. V was clipped by 1 base and J by 6 bases; unmatched bases: 5. The CDR3 bases are TGTGCCAGCAGCTTAGGTGACAGGGGGCTCGCCGGGGAGCTGTTTTTT. Protein: CASSLGDRGLAGELFF.

The J gene is TRBJ1-2, the V gene TRBV11-2; 7 bases fit TRBD1. The CDR3 loop spans 14 amino acids. V trimming: 6 bases; J trimming: 7 bases; junction bases outside the gene matches: 11. CDR1 and CDR2 (germline): SGHAT, FQNNGV. In DNA form, the CDR3 reads TGTGCCAGCAGACCCATCAGGGGGACTGGTGGCTACACCTTC. Translated, it gives CASRPIRGTGGYTF.

DNA for the CDR3: TGTGCCAGCAGTGACTCCGGGGGGCTTGGTGGCTACACCTTC. This codes for CASSDSGGLGGYTF. The rearrangement links TRBV6-4 to TRBJ1-2; a possible D gene is TRBD1 (6 bases). The CDR3 length is 14 residues. V lost 0 bases and J 7 bases, leaving 12 bases between the germline ends. The germline CDR1 and CDR2 sequences are MRHNA and SNTAGT.

This clone was counted once. The chain carries TRBV20-1 and TRBJ1-5; D is uncertain. Germline V gene data show CDR1 as DFQATT and CDR2 as SNEGSKA (reference sequence). The length of the CDR3 is 11 residues. DNA for the CDR3: TGCACCCTAAGTAGCAATCAGCCCCAGCATTTT. It specifies CTLSSNQPQHF.

This chain joins TRBV19 and TRBJ1-2; a weak D match, TRBD1 (6 bases). The CDR3 is 15 amino acids. The ends were cut back, 7 bases at V and 5 bases at J, with 20 bases in the middle. CDR1 and CDR2 from the germline V gene are LNHDA and SQIVND (reference sequence). CDR3 amino acids: CASNPSRGSRYGYTF. The CDR3 region has the DNA TGTGCCAGTAACCCTTCCAGGGGCTCAAGGTATGGCTACACCTTC.